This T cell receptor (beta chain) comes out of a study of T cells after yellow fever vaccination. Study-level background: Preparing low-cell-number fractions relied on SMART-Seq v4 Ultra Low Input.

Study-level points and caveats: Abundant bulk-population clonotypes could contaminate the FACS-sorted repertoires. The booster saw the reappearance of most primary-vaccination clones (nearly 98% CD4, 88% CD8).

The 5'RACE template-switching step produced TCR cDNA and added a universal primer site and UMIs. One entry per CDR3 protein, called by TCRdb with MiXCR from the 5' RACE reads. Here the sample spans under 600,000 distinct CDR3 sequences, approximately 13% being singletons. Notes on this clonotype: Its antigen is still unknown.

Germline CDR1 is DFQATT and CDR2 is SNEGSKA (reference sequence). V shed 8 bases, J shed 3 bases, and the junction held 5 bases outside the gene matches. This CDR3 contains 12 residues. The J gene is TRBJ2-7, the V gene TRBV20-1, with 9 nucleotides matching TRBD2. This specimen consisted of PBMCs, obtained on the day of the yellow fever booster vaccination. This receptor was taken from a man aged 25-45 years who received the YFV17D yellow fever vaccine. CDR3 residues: CSPLAGHYEQYF. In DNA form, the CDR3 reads TGCAGTCCTCTAGCGGGGCACTACGAGCAGTACTTC.